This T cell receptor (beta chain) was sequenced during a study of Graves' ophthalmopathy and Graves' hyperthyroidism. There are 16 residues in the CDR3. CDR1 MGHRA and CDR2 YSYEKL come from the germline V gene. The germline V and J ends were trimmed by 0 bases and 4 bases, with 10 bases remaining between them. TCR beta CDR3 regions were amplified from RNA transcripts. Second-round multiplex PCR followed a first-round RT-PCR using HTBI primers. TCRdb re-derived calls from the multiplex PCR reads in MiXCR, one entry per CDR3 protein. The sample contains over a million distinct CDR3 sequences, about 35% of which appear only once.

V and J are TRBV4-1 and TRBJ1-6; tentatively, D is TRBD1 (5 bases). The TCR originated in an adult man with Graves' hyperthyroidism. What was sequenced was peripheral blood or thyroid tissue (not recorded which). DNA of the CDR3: TGCGCCAGCAGCCAAGATCCCAGGGAATATAATTCACCCCTCCACTTT. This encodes CASSQDPREYNSPLHF.